The sequence of this TCR beta chain was determined in a study of identical twins. Findings and caveats of the study: The degree of excess twin sharing was weaker in beta out-of-frame sequences.

There are a few counts of this clonotype. No antigen is known for it. Template switching supplied a universal primer site; unique molecular identifiers were carried on the cDNA. TCRdb re-derived calls from the 5' RACE reads in MiXCR, one entry per CDR3 protein. The sample has about 200,000 distinct CDR3 sequences; 5.5% to 7.5% are singletons. V dropped 7 bases and J dropped 6; count of bases not matched to a gene: 6. Germline lookup yields CDR1 SEHNR and CDR2 FQNEAQ (reference sequence). The CDR3 runs to 12 residues. These data were likewise used in another study, on T cells expressing NK-cell markers. As reported in that work: From sorted CD3+CD56+NKG2C+, CD3+CD56+NKG2C- and CD3+CD56-NKG2C+ T cells came the TCR beta repertoires. The share of CD8+ T cells held by dominant NKG2C+ clonotypes was about 1.0-7.5% in roughly 6 donors.

The V call is TRBV7-9, the J call TRBJ2-7; the match to TRBD1 covers 7 bases. This TCR was sampled from a woman aged 18-29 years in good health. The sample was CD8+ T cells sorted from blood. CDR3 nucleotides: TGTGCCAGCACCCCAGGGGGTATCGAGCAGTACTTC. Residues: CASTPGGIEQYF.